This passage covers 30 T cell receptor beta chains from one sample sequenced in a study of OX40 agonist ivuxolimab in advanced cancers. Data came from immunoSEQ multiplex PCR; TCRdb stores just in-frame clones and leaves some out. The sample yields roughly 74,000 clones, around 87% seen once. This sample comprised CD4+ or CD8+ T cells sorted from blood, obtained in a trial of the OX40 agonist ivuxolimab. All receptors derive from an adult with an advanced solid tumor such as melanoma, head and neck, liver or kidney cancer.

In DNA, the CDR3 is TGTGCCAGTAGTGCGGGTGGACAGGGGGCGAACTACGAGCAGTACTTC. Amino acids: CASSAGGQGANYEQYF. This sequence joins TRBV19 and TRBJ2-7; 11 positions match TRBD1. The CDR3 spans 16 residues. Unmatched junction bases numbered 9, after V lost 5 bases and J lost 3 bases. Germline CDR1 LNHDA, CDR2 SQIVND (reference sequence).

V gene TRBV5-4 combines with J gene TRBJ2-3, with D possibly TRBD1 on 5 matching bases. The CDR3 runs to 14 residues. Germline V gives CDR1 SGHNT, CDR2 YYREEE (reference sequence). V lost 4 bases and J 2 bases, leaving 11 bases between the germline ends. CDR3 in DNA: TGTGCCAGCAGCCTTGGGGCGACCACAGATACGCAGTATTTT. This codes for CASSLGATTDTQYF.

The chain couples TRBV6-1 to TRBJ1-5; a possible D gene is TRBD1 (5 bases). Germline CDR1 and CDR2: MNHNS and SASEGT. CDR3 length equals 13 residues. Trimming took 8 bases from V and 5 from J, leaving 13 bases between them. The CDR3: CASGGSWDQPQHF. The CDR3, as DNA: TGTGCCAGCGGGGGATCCTGGGATCAGCCCCAGCATTTT.

This clone has just a few counts. The gene calls are TRBV6-4 and TRBJ2-2; 8 nucleotides align to TRBD1. Looked up from germline, CDR1 is MRHNA and CDR2 is SNTAGT. The CDR3 covers 14 residues. After removal of 3 bases from V and 7 bases from J, the junction contained 4 bases not matched to a gene. The CDR3 DNA reads as TGTGCCAGCAGTGAAGGGACAGGAATCGGGGAGCTGTTTTTT. It translates to CASSEGTGIGELFF.

The rearrangement links TRBV5-4 to TRBJ2-3, with D possibly TRBD2 on 6 matching bases. CDR1 and CDR2 (germline): SGHNT, YYREEE (reference sequence). CDR3 length equals 15 residues. Trimming removed 3 bases at V and 2 bases at J, with 13 bases between. Here the CDR3 DNA reads TGTGCCAGCAGCTCTGGAGGGACGACCACAGATACGCAGTATTTT. It is translated as CASSSGGTTTDTQYF. The variable domain in full, with the rest retrieved from reference TRBV5-4 and TRBJ2-3, is ETGVTQSPTHLIKTRGQQVTLRCSSQSGHNTVSWYQQALGQGPQFIFQYYREEENGRGNFPPRFSGLQFPNYSSELNVNALELDDSALYLCASSSGGTTTDTQYFGPGTRLTVL.

The chain uses TRBV18 and TRBJ2-5; 8 nucleotides match TRBD2. Germline lookup yields CDR1 KGHSH and CDR2 LQKENI. Trimming at V came to 3 bases and at J to 3 bases, leaving 9 bases not matched to a gene. This CDR3 is built from 16 residues. The CDR3 is CASSPEVLAVKETQYF. The CDR3 DNA reads TGTGCCAGCTCACCTGAAGTACTAGCGGTAAAAGAGACCCAGTACTTC.

V usage is TRBV30 and J usage is TRBJ1-5; D is perhaps TRBD1 (5 bases). Trimming pared 4 bases from V and 8 bases from J, leaving 15 bases between. The CDR3 has 13 residues. Germline V gene data show CDR1 as GTSNPN and CDR2 as SVGIG (reference sequence). The DNA of the CDR3 is TGTGCCTGGAATTCAGGGAGGAGGGAGCCCCAGCATTTT. Translated: CAWNSGRREPQHF.

This chain links TRBV5-1 with TRBJ2-1, with no clear D. The CDR3 has 11 amino acids. V gave up 7 bases and J gave up 7 bases, with 9 bases separating them. Germline CDR1 and CDR2: SGHRS and YFSETQ. As DNA, the CDR3 is TGCGCCAGCGCCCAGGAGAATGAGCAGTTCTTC. As protein: CASAQENEQFF.

The gene calls are TRBV29-1 and TRBJ2-3, with TRBD1 matching over 9 bases. Germline lookup yields CDR1 SQVTM and CDR2 ANQGSEA. The CDR3 is made up of 15 amino acids. J was trimmed by 6 bases and V by 5 bases; bases with no gene match: 12. The CDR3: CSVYNTGGAGDTQYF. In DNA form, the CDR3 reads TGCAGCGTTTACAACACAGGGGGCGCGGGTGATACGCAGTATTTT.

The CDR3 here is CASSSFRGIGSYGYTF. CDR3 nucleotide sequence: TGTGCCAGCAGCTCCTTCAGGGGGATCGGCTCCTATGGCTACACCTTC. V gene TRBV5-8 combines with J gene TRBJ1-2, with 7 nucleotides matching TRBD1. The trim removed 3 bases at V and 4 bases at J, leaving 12 bases unmatched. There are 16 residues in the CDR3. Germline lookup yields CDR1 SGHTS and CDR2 YDEGEE.

The chain uses TRBV10-1 and TRBJ2-3, with TRBD2 matching 7 bases. The CDR3 has 15 residues. The V gene end was trimmed by 3 bases and the J gene end by 4 bases; junction bases not matched to a gene: 7. Germline V lookup: CDR1 WNHNN, CDR2 SYGVQD (reference sequence). The CDR3 here is CASSDVAREPDTQYF. The CDR3 region has the DNA TGCGCCAGCAGTGACGTAGCGCGGGAGCCAGATACGCAGTATTTT.

This clone was seen only once. The V gene is TRBV9, the J gene TRBJ2-7; maybe TRBD1 (6 bases). The CDR3 covers 16 residues. Trimming took 7 bases from V and 0 from J, leaving 20 bases between them. CDR1 and CDR2 from the germline V gene are SGDLS and YYNGEE. The CDR3 is CASARTDKAPSYEQYF. CDR3 coding DNA: TGTGCCAGCGCCCGGACAGATAAAGCGCCCTCCTACGAGCAGTACTTC.

The rearrangement joins TRBV6-6 to TRBJ2-1; TRBD2 is a possible D gene (6 bases). Germline V gene lookup returns CDR1 MNHNY and CDR2 SVGAGI (reference sequence). The CDR3 has 14 residues. The V end lost 2 bases, the J end lost 6 bases, and 11 bases lay between the germline ends. Here the CDR3 DNA reads TGTGCCAGCAGTTACCATGTTAGCGGCAATGAGCAGTTCTTC. Protein sequence: CASSYHVSGNEQFF.

The gene calls are TRBV9 and TRBJ1-3; no clear D. Germline V gene data show CDR1 as SGDLS and CDR2 as YYNGEE. V was shortened by 8 bases and J by 0 bases, with 9 bases between the two germline ends. CDR3 length: 13 amino acids. The CDR3 loop is CASGRDSGNTIYF. The CDR3 DNA reads TGTGCCAGTGGACGGGACTCTGGAAACACCATATATTTT.

This chain joins TRBV18 and TRBJ1-5; D is possibly TRBD1 (6 bases). CDR3 length: 15 amino acids. Trimming stripped 2 bases from V and 0 bases from J, with 8 bases between. Germline V gives CDR1 KGHSH, CDR2 LQKENI. The CDR3 DNA sequence: TGTGCCAGCTCACCAACAGGGCATAGCAATCAGCCCCAGCATTTT. Its translation: CASSPTGHSNQPQHF.

This clone appeared a few times. The genes are TRBV7-6 and TRBJ2-7, with 9 bases fitting TRBD1. CDR1 and CDR2 (germline): SGHVS, FNYEAQ. This CDR3 contains 15 residues. Trimming took 1 base from V and 6 from J; bases not matched to a gene: 7. The CDR3 DNA reads TGTGCCAGCAGCTTAGAACGGGGGACAGGGCGCGAGCAGTACTTC. This sequence encodes CASSLERGTGREQYF.

The V gene is TRBV19, the J gene TRBJ1-5; D possibly corresponds to TRBD1 (5 bases). Deletions cut 2 bases from V and 1 base from J, with 15 bases between. The CDR3 contains 17 residues. Germline values: CDR1 LNHDA, CDR2 SQIVND (reference sequence). CDR3 in amino acids: CASSILFGGSSNQPQHF. The CDR3 coding sequence is TGTGCCAGTAGTATACTATTTGGGGGGTCGAGCAATCAGCCCCAGCATTTT.

This chain connects TRBV19 to TRBJ1-6; no definite D call. Per the germline V gene, CDR1 is LNHDA and CDR2 is SQIVND (reference sequence). Trimming shortened V by 8 bases and J by 8 bases, and 16 bases separated the two germline ends. This CDR3 contains 14 residues. The CDR3 bases are TGTGCCAGTCCCGGACGCGCCGGCTATTCACCCCTCCACTTT. This gives the protein CASPGRAGYSPLHF.

The genes are TRBV7-9 and TRBJ2-3, with TRBD1 identical over 9 bases. From germline, CDR1 is SEHNR and CDR2 FQNEAQ (reference sequence). This CDR3 region has 15 residues. The V segment lost 4 bases and the J segment 3 bases; nucleotides outside the gene matches: 5. CDR3 nucleotide sequence: TGTGCCAGCAGCTCTGCGGGACAGGGAACAGATACGCAGTATTTT. This translates into CASSSAGQGTDTQYF.

The chain links TRBV10-2 to TRBJ2-4, with TRBD1 matching 10 bases. Germline CDR1 and CDR2: WSHSY and SAAADI. J gave up 8 bases and V 2 bases, and 3 bases lay outside the gene matches. The CDR3 contains 14 residues. Here the CDR3 reads CASSEPGQGDIQYF. The CDR3 DNA is TGCGCCAGCAGTGAGCCCGGACAGGGGGACATTCAGTACTTC.

V is TRBV25-1 and J is TRBJ1-2; D call uncertain. V shed 5 bases and J shed 3 bases, with 13 bases lying between them. The CDR3 loop spans 14 amino acids. The germline V gene encodes CDR1 MGHDK and CDR2 SYGVNS. The CDR3 bases are TGTGCCAGCAGTCTGGAGGGAGTTCACTATGGCTACACCTTC. It encodes CASSLEGVHYGYTF.

The rearrangement uses TRBV19 and TRBJ2-7; the D gene is possibly TRBD2 (6 bases). The CDR3 extends over 14 amino acids. In germline, CDR1 is LNHDA, CDR2 SQIVND (reference sequence). Trimming took off 6 bases at V and 6 bases at J, with 18 bases between the two ends. Written as DNA, the CDR3 is TGTGCCAGTAGCCCGGGACTCCCCCAACCCGAGCAGTACTTC. Protein sequence: CASSPGLPQPEQYF. Filled out from reference TRBV19 and TRBJ2-7, the complete variable domain reads DGGITQSPKYLFRKEGQNVTLSCEQNLNHDAMYWYRQDPGQGLRLIYYSQIVNDFQKGDIAEGYSVSREKKESFPLTVTSAQKNPTAFYLCASSPGLPQPEQYFGPGTRLTVT.

V is TRBV7-2 and J is TRBJ2-7; a possible D gene is TRBD1 (5 bases). Germline V gene data show CDR1 as SGHTA and CDR2 as FQGNSA. The V end was cut by 0 bases, the J end by 3 bases, with 9 bases between. The CDR3 consists of 14 residues. CDR3 sequence reads: CASSLADRDYEQYF. The CDR3 nucleotides read TGTGCCAGCAGCTTAGCAGACAGAGACTACGAGCAGTACTTC.

V usage is TRBV28 and J usage is TRBJ1-5; 8 positions agree with TRBD1. CDR1 is MDHEN, CDR2 SYDVKM, per germline. V shed 7 bases, J shed 6 bases, and the junction held 5 bases outside the gene matches. The CDR3 has 13 residues. CDR3 nucleotides: TGTGCCAGCACCCTGGACAGGGCTCAGCCCCAGCATTTT. Its translation is CASTLDRAQPQHF.

The chain recombines TRBV7-2 with TRBJ2-3, with D possibly matching TRBD1 (6 bases). The CDR3 is 17 amino acids. CDR1 and CDR2 from the germline V gene are SGHTA and FQGNSA. Trimming left V 1 base short and J 5 bases short, with 19 bases between. CDR3 loop: CASSLGRTVGFGDTQYF. Here the CDR3 DNA reads TGTGCCAGCAGCTTAGGGAGGACAGTGGGATTCGGAGATACGCAGTATTTT. The variable domain in full, with the rest retrieved from reference TRBV7-2 and TRBJ2-3, is GAGVSQSPSNKVTEKGKDVELRCDPISGHTALYWYRQSLGQGLEFLIYFQGNSAPDKSGLPSDRFSAERTGGSVSTLTIQRTQQEDSAVYLCASSLGRTVGFGDTQYFGPGTRLTVL.

This clone was picked up one time. As DNA, the CDR3 is TGTGCCAGCTCACTCTCAACAGGGGATGGCTACACCTTC. As protein: CASSLSTGDGYTF. The chain uses TRBV18 and TRBJ1-2; 7 bases line up with TRBD1. Germline CDR1 KGHSH, CDR2 LQKENI. J gave up 6 bases and V 4 bases, and 5 bases lay outside the gene matches. The CDR3 covers 13 residues.

The chain joins TRBV6-6 to TRBJ1-2; no reliable D call. The ends were cut back, 6 bases at V and 7 bases at J, with 15 bases in the middle. Germline V gene sequence: CDR1 MNHNY, CDR2 SVGAGI (reference sequence). The CDR3 runs 13 residues. In nucleotides, the CDR3 is TGTGCCAGCAGCCCCGGGCCCGAGAGTGGCTACACCTTC. This gives the protein CASSPGPESGYTF.

This clone was counted between two and nine times. The chain uses TRBV28 and TRBJ1-2, with TRBD1 matching over 7 bases. Trimming at V came to 8 bases and at J to 6 bases, leaving 15 bases not matched to a gene. CDR1 is MDHEN and CDR2 is SYDVKM in the germline V gene. The CDR3 spans 15 residues. CDR3 sequence (DNA): TGTGCCAGCTCCTTTACAGGGGCTCTTCGGAATGGCTACACCTTC. Its translation: CASSFTGALRNGYTF.

The J gene is TRBJ2-7, the V gene TRBV30; 7 bases match TRBD1. The V gene end was trimmed by 3 bases and the J gene end by 7 bases; junction bases not matched to a gene: 12. Germline lookup yields CDR1 GTSNPN and CDR2 SVGIG (reference sequence). The CDR3 sequence is 14 residues long. The CDR3 bases are TGTGCCTGGAGCAGGGGGTCTAGATATACGGAGCAGTACTTC. Residues: CAWSRGSRYTEQYF.

The V gene is TRBV13, the J gene TRBJ2-3, with 9 bases aligning to TRBD1. Germline assignment: CDR1 PRHDT and CDR2 FYEKMQ (reference sequence). V was pared by 8 bases and J by 5 bases, with 8 bases of the junction left unmatched. This CDR3 contains 14 residues. CDR3 bases: TGTGCCAGCTCACGGACAGGGGAGAGAGATACGCAGTATTTT. It specifies CASSRTGERDTQYF.